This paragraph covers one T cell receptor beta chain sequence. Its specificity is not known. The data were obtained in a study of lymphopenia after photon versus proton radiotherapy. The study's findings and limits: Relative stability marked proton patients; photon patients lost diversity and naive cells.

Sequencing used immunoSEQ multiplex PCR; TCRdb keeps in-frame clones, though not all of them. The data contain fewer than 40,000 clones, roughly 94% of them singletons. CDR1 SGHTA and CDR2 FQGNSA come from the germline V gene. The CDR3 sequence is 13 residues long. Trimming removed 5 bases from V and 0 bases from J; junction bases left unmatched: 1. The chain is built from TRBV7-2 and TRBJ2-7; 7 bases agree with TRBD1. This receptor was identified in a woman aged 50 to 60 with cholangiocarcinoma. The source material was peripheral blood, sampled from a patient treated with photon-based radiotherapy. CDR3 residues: CASSRQGSYEQYF. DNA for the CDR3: TGTGCCAGCAGCCGACAGGGCTCCTACGAGCAGTACTTC. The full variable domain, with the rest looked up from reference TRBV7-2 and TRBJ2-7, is GAGVSQSPSNKVTEKGKDVELRCDPISGHTALYWYRQSLGQGLEFLIYFQGNSAPDKSGLPSDRFSAERTGGSVSTLTIQRTQQEDSAVYLCASSRQGSYEQYFGPGTRLTVT.